These T cell receptor beta chains were read from a single sample in a study of control samples from healthy donors and cancer patients. Data came from immunoSEQ multiplex PCR; TCRdb stores just in-frame clones and leaves some out. The sample carries about 40,000 clones, around 87% recorded once. The sequenced sample consisted of PBMCs. The receptors originated from an older woman with lung cancer. CDR3s include the opening cysteine and the closing phenylalanine or tryptophan. Each record gives: J gene, D gene, V gene, CDR3 length, clone size, CDR3 protein, CDR3 DNA. A D gene is named only where the DNA matches it firmly. Size values are once, few and many counts, or a class for expanded clones, and some rows have none.

TRBJ2-7 | . | TRBV6-5 | 15 | . | CASSYLRTLFYEQYF | TGTGCCAGCAGTTACCTCCGGACACTTTTTTACGAGCAGTACTTC
TRBJ2-2 | . | TRBV30 | 13 | . | CAWSRTNTGELFF | TGTGCCTGGAGCCGTACGAACACCGGGGAGCTGTTTTTT
TRBJ1-1 | TRBD1 | TRBV19 | 16 | . | CASIHRGPRRNTEAFF | TGTGCCAGTATTCACAGGGGTCCCCGCCGTAACACTGAAGCTTTCTTT
TRBJ2-7 | . | TRBV5-4 | 13 | . | CASSKRVTYEQYF | TGTGCCAGCAGCAAACGGGTTACCTACGAGCAGTACTTC
TRBJ1-1 | . | TRBV5-1 | 13 | . | CASMETVNTEAFF | TGCGCCAGCATGGAAACAGTGAACACTGAAGCTTTCTTT
TRBJ1-2 | . | TRBV6-2/TRBV6-3 | 12 | . | CASSWGWRGYTF | TGTGCCAGCAGTTGGGGGTGGCGTGGCTACACCTTC
TRBJ2-1 | . | TRBV29-1 | 8 | . | CSVAGQFF | TGCAGCGTGGCAGGCCAGTTCTTC
TRBJ2-7 | TRBD2 | TRBV30 | 13 | . | CAGSSGYSYEQYF | TGTGCCGGTTCTAGCGGCTACTCCTACGAGCAGTACTTC
TRBJ1-2 | TRBD1 | TRBV12-3/TRBV12-4 | 12 | . | CASTLTGHGYTF | TGTGCCAGCACCTTGACAGGGCATGGCTACACCTTC
TRBJ2-1 | . | TRBV3-1/TRBV3-2 | 15 | . | CASSQLDRSYNEQFF | TGTGCCAGCAGCCAGTTGGACAGATCCTACAATGAGCAGTTCTTC
TRBJ2-7 | . | TRBV10-1 | 13 | . | CASSETIKDEQYF | TGCGCCAGCAGTGAGACTATCAAGGACGAGCAGTACTTC
TRBJ2-7 | . | TRBV7-2 | 14 | . | CASSLAGVGYEQYF | TGTGCCAGCAGCTTAGCGGGGGTGGGCTACGAGCAGTACTTC
TRBJ2-7 | TRBD1 | TRBV7-6 | 15 | few | CASSETGTGTYEQYF | TGTGCCAGCAGCGAGACCGGGACAGGGACCTACGAGCAGTACTTC
TRBJ1-5 | . | TRBV6-6 | 15 | . | CASTLAQGGNQPQHF | TGTGCCAGCACCCTCGCACAGGGAGGCAATCAGCCCCAGCATTTT
TRBJ1-5 | . | TRBV24-1 | 16 | . | CATSDSSRSSNQPQHF | TGTGCCACCAGTGATTCATCCAGATCTAGCAATCAGCCCCAGCATTTT
TRBJ1-1 | . | TRBV15 | 15 | . | CATSRVRRANTEAFF | TGTGCCACCAGCAGAGTTAGGAGGGCCAACACTGAAGCTTTCTTT
TRBJ2-3 | . | TRBV24-1 | 11 | few | CATSEYNTQYF | TGTGCCACCAGTGAGTACAATACGCAGTATTTT
TRBJ1-6 | . | TRBV25-1 | 17 | . | CASSAYPGGFGNSPLHF | TGTGCCAGCAGTGCCTACCCCGGAGGGTTCGGTAATTCACCCCTCCACTTT
TRBJ2-4 | TRBD2 | TRBV6-1 | 15 | few | CASSEALTSQNIQYF | TGTGCCAGCAGTGAAGCGCTGACTAGCCAGAACATTCAGTACTTC
TRBJ1-3 | . | TRBV14 | 14 | once | CASSQDSSGNTIYF | TGTGCCAGCAGCCAAGACAGCTCTGGAAACACCATATATTTT
TRBJ2-1 | TRBD1 | TRBV19 | 17 | . | CASSIFGGQGARNEQFF | TGTGCCAGTAGTATATTTGGGGGACAGGGGGCGCGCAATGAGCAGTTCTTC
TRBJ1-1 | . | TRBV9 | 17 | . | CASSEGGAAEENTEAFF | TGTGCCAGCAGCGAGGGAGGGGCCGCGGAAGAGAACACTGAAGCTTTCTTT
TRBJ1-1 | . | TRBV29-1 | 11 | few | CSAKQNTEAFF | TGCAGCGCTAAACAGAACACTGAAGCTTTCTTT
TRBJ1-2 | TRBD1 | TRBV24-1 | 14 | . | CATSDTGTDYGYTF | TGTGCCACCAGTGACACCGGGACAGACTATGGCTACACCTTC
TRBJ2-2 | . | TRBV4-2 | 16 | . | CASSQDPGANTGELFF | TGTGCCAGCAGCCAAGATCCAGGGGCGAACACCGGGGAGCTGTTTTTT
TRBJ2-7 | . | TRBV28 | 12 | . | CASSDTAYEQYF | TGTGCCAGCAGCGACACGGCCTACGAGCAGTACTTC
TRBJ2-7 | . | TRBV7-9 | 12 | . | CASSPKRDEQYF | TGTGCCAGCAGCCCGAAGAGGGACGAGCAGTACTTC
TRBJ2-3 | . | TRBV4-2 | 15 | . | CASSQAGDAADTQYF | TGTGCCAGCAGCCAAGCCGGGGATGCGGCAGATACGCAGTATTTT
TRBJ1-5 | TRBD1 | TRBV9 | 15 | . | CASSKTGDGNQPQHF | TGTGCCAGCAGCAAGACAGGGGATGGCAATCAGCCCCAGCATTTT
TRBJ1-3 | . | TRBV5-1 | 15 | . | CASSWNGGSGNTIYF | TGCGCCAGCAGCTGGAACGGGGGCTCTGGAAACACCATATATTTT
TRBJ2-3 | . | TRBV7-9 | 14 | . | CASSLPGNTDTQYF | TGTGCCAGCAGCCTACCGGGGAACACAGATACGCAGTATTTT
TRBJ2-4 | . | TRBV2 | 14 | . | CASSFDSLKNIQYF | TGTGCCAGCAGCTTCGACAGCCTCAAAAACATTCAGTACTTC
TRBJ2-7 | . | TRBV11-1 | 14 | once | CASSFEGGDYEQYF | TGTGCCAGCAGCTTTGAAGGCGGGGACTACGAGCAGTACTTC
TRBJ1-2 | . | TRBV3-1/TRBV3-2 | 15 | once | CASSQIQRWNYGYTF | TGTGCCAGCAGCCAAATTCAACGGTGGAACTATGGCTACACCTTC
TRBJ2-5 | TRBD2 | TRBV5-4 | 16 | . | CASSYPSGRSQETQYF | TGTGCCAGCAGCTATCCTAGCGGGAGAAGCCAAGAGACCCAGTACTTC
TRBJ1-6 | TRBD1 | TRBV18 | 15 | . | CASSPRPTGDSPLHF | TGTGCCAGCTCACCCCGGCCCACAGGGGATTCACCCCTCCACTTT
TRBJ2-1 | . | TRBV7-6 | 15 | . | CASSSPPKGHNEQFF | TGTGCCAGCAGCTCTCCTCCGAAGGGGCACAATGAGCAGTTCTTC
TRBJ1-5 | . | TRBV28 | 15 | . | CASRTAGDSNQPQHF | TGTGCCAGCAGGACGGCGGGCGATAGCAATCAGCCCCAGCATTTT
TRBJ2-3 | TRBD2 | TRBV7-2 | 15 | . | CASSLYLAGVDTQYF | TGTGCCAGCAGCTTATACCTAGCGGGGGTAGATACGCAGTATTTT
TRBJ2-2 | TRBD2 | TRBV4-3 | 17 | . | CASSQYLAGADTGELFF | TGCGCCAGCAGCCAATACCTAGCGGGAGCGGACACCGGGGAGCTGTTTTTT
TRBJ2-3 | . | TRBV6-5 | 12 | once | CASDAGPDTQYF | TGTGCCAGCGATGCGGGACCAGATACGCAGTATTTT
TRBJ2-2 | . | TRBV2 | 15 | . | CASSEAGFGTGELFF | TGTGCCAGCAGTGAAGCTGGGTTCGGCACCGGGGAGCTGTTTTTT
TRBJ2-2 | TRBD2 | TRBV24-1 | 18 | few | CATSKWGLTSGRTGELFF | TGTGCCACCAGTAAGTGGGGATTGACTAGCGGACGGACCGGGGAGCTGTTTTTT
TRBJ1-2 | . | TRBV5-1 | 12 | . | CASSLTDYGYTF | TGCGCCAGCAGTTTGACGGACTATGGCTACACCTTC
TRBJ1-2 | . | TRBV28 | 13 | . | CASSLWARGGYTF | TGTGCCAGCAGTTTATGGGCTCGGGGCGGCTACACCTTC
TRBJ2-7 | TRBD2 | TRBV3-1/TRBV3-2 | 12 | . | CASSTTSGREYF | TGTGCCAGCAGCACGACTAGCGGGAGAGAGTACTTC
TRBJ1-1 | . | TRBV6-4 | 13 | . | CASSEARGTEAFF | TGTGCCAGCAGTGAAGCCAGGGGCACTGAAGCTTTCTTT
TRBJ2-2 | . | TRBV6-5 | 14 | . | CASRVLGNTGELFF | TGTGCCAGTAGAGTTCTAGGGAACACCGGGGAGCTGTTTTTT
TRBJ2-6 | . | TRBV14 | 20 | once | CASSPMYGGKIAPGANVLTF | TGTGCCAGCAGCCCTATGTATGGGGGTAAGATAGCCCCTGGGGCCAACGTCCTGACTTTC
TRBJ1-2 | TRBD1 | TRBV7-9 | 15 | . | CASRHTGGSYYGYTF | TGTGCCAGCAGACACACAGGGGGTAGCTACTATGGCTACACCTTC
TRBJ1-2 | TRBD1 | TRBV6-5 | 15 | . | CASSYRFDRGGGYTF | TGTGCCAGCAGTTACCGATTCGACAGGGGTGGTGGCTACACCTTC
TRBJ2-7 | . | TRBV6-1 | 15 | . | CASSEEAGLSYEQYF | TGTGCCAGCAGTGAAGAGGCGGGCCTCTCCTACGAGCAGTACTTC
TRBJ1-5 | TRBD1 | TRBV30 | 15 | . | CAWSVPGTGNQPQHF | TGTGCCTGGAGTGTACCCGGGACAGGGAATCAGCCCCAGCATTTT